This is a list of T cell receptor beta chains from one sample in a study of blood T cell repertoires in COVID-19. The table came from immunoSEQ multiplex PCR; TCRdb's copy has only in-frame clones and leaves some out. The sample has some 460,000 clones, about 89% seen once; the top ten hold roughly 4.3%. Sequencing was carried out using peripheral blood. The receptors come from a woman in her twenties or thirties with acute or convalescent COVID-19. CDR3s include the opening cysteine and the closing phenylalanine or tryptophan. A D gene is named only where the DNA matches it firmly. Clone sizes are given selectively: once, few, many, or a class where the clone is expanded.

- TRBJ2-7 TRBD2 TRBV19 CASSAKLAGGQKIYEQYF TGTGCCAGTAGTGCCAAACTAGCGGGGGGGCAAAAGATCTACGAGCAGTACTTC
- TRBJ1-6 TRBD1 TRBV2 CASSVQGAPHSPLHF TGTGCCAGCAGTGTACAGGGGGCGCCTCATTCACCCCTCCACTTT
- TRBJ2-1 - TRBV19 CASKQGASYNEQFF TGTGCCAGTAAACAAGGGGCCTCCTACAATGAGCAGTTCTTC
- TRBJ2-1 TRBD2 TRBV10-3 CAISGARRGSNNEQFF TGTGCCATCAGTGGGGCCCGGCGGGGGAGCAACAATGAGCAGTTCTTC
- TRBJ2-5 - TRBV21-1 CASSKALKTQYF TGTGCCAGCAGCAAAGCCCTTAAGACCCAGTACTTC
- TRBJ1-2 TRBD1 TRBV6-5 CASSYGGTGVFYTF TGTGCCAGCAGTTACGGCGGGACAGGCGTTTTCTACACCTTC
- TRBJ2-1 - TRBV4-1 CASSRLSGDNEQFF TGCGCCAGCAGCCGACTATCAGGGGACAATGAGCAGTTCTTC
- TRBJ2-3 TRBD1 TRBV24-1 CATSDEQGANGDTQYF TGTGCCACCAGTGACGAACAGGGGGCCAATGGAGATACGCAGTATTTT
- TRBJ1-1 - TRBV27 CASSLSLGTGGEAFF TGTGCCAGCAGTTTATCTTTGGGAACCGGGGGTGAAGCTTTCTTT
- TRBJ2-7 TRBD1 TRBV27 CASSFGTGHYEQYF TGTGCCAGCAGTTTTGGGACAGGGCATTACGAGCAGTACTTC
- TRBJ2-7 TRBD1 TRBV2 CASSDRGLSYEQYF TGTGCCAGCAGCGACAGGGGCCTATCCTACGAGCAGTACTTC
- TRBJ2-5 TRBD2 TRBV7-9 CASSPSFASAGGREAQYF TGTGCCAGCAGCCCCAGTTTTGCGTCAGCGGGGGGCAGGGAGGCCCAGTACTTC
once TRBJ1-1 - TRBV28 CASKEGHAIMNTEAFF TGTGCCAGCAAGGAGGGGCATGCTATTATGAACACTGAAGCTTTCTTT
- TRBJ1-2 - TRBV5-1 CASSRQNQGGYTF TGCGCCAGCAGCCGACAGAACCAGGGTGGCTACACCTTC
- TRBJ1-6 - TRBV5-1 CASSLELNSPLHF TGCGCCAGCAGCTTGGAACTAAATTCACCCCTCCACTTT
once TRBJ1-6 TRBD1 TRBV19 CASSLAGGSPLHF TGTGCCAGTAGTTTGGCAGGGGGGAGCCCCCTCCACTTT
- TRBJ1-6 TRBD1 TRBV27 CASSTGTGTYNSPLHF TGTGCCAGCAGCACCGGGACAGGGACCTATAATTCACCCCTCCACTTT
- TRBJ2-3 - TRBV6-5 CASSYGGISDTQYF TGTGCCAGCAGTTACGGAGGCATTTCCGATACGCAGTATTTT
- TRBJ1-2 TRBD1 TRBV11-2 CASSSVGTDYGYTF TGTGCCAGCAGCTCCGTCGGGACAGACTATGGCTACACCTTC
- TRBJ1-1 TRBD1 TRBV14 CASSHGTGSAFF TGTGCCAGCAGCCACGGGACAGGGTCAGCTTTCTTT
- TRBJ2-1 - TRBV3-1/TRBV3-2 CASSPQGIEQFF TGTGCCAGCAGCCCCCAGGGGATTGAGCAGTTCTTC
once TRBJ1-1 - TRBV4-1 CASSQETRVVVTEAFF TGCGCCAGCAGCCAAGAAACCAGGGTGGTTGTCACTGAAGCTTTCTTT
- TRBJ2-2 - TRBV4-1 CASSQVSGELFF TGCGCCAGCAGCCAAGTTTCGGGGGAGCTGTTTTTT
- TRBJ2-7 - TRBV20-1 CSAARVYEQYF TGCAGTGCAGCGAGGGTCTACGAGCAGTACTTC
- TRBJ2-5 - TRBV12-2 CASRGAETQYF TGTGCAAGTCGAGGGGCAGAGACCCAGTACTTC
- TRBJ2-1 TRBD2 TRBV10-3 CAISESSSSGGNNEQFF TGTGCCATCAGTGAGTCTTCGTCTAGCGGGGGAAACAATGAGCAGTTCTTC
- TRBJ2-7 - TRBV12-3/TRBV12-4 CASSGDWIYEQYF TGTGCCAGCAGTGGCGACTGGATCTACGAGCAGTACTTC
- TRBJ2-4 - TRBV7-8 CASSLRRFGRQDPGAKNIQYF TGTGCCAGCAGCTTACGTCGGTTTGGCAGGCAAGATCCTGGGGCCAAAAACATTCAGTACTTC
few TRBJ1-6 - TRBV7-9 CASSFPGNSPLHF TGTGCCAGCAGCTTTCCCGGGAATTCACCCCTCCACTTT
- TRBJ1-2 TRBD1 TRBV7-8 CASSLGRRQGRGGYTF TGTGCCAGCAGCTTAGGAAGACGACAGGGACGGGGTGGCTACACCTTC
- TRBJ2-5 TRBD1 TRBV6-5 CASCRGQGAKTQYF TGTGCCTCATGCCGCGGACAGGGGGCCAAGACCCAGTACTTC
- TRBJ2-5 TRBD1 TRBV3-1/TRBV3-2 CASSLIQGAKETQYF TGTGCCAGCAGTCTTATACAGGGGGCGAAAGAGACCCAGTACTTC
- TRBJ1-4 TRBD1 TRBV6-6 CASSTRTGNEKLFF TGTGCCAGCAGTACCCGGACAGGAAATGAAAAACTGTTTTTT
- TRBJ1-2 TRBD1 TRBV19 CASSPRDREDYGYTF TGTGCCAGTAGTCCCCGGGACAGGGAGGACTATGGCTACACCTTC